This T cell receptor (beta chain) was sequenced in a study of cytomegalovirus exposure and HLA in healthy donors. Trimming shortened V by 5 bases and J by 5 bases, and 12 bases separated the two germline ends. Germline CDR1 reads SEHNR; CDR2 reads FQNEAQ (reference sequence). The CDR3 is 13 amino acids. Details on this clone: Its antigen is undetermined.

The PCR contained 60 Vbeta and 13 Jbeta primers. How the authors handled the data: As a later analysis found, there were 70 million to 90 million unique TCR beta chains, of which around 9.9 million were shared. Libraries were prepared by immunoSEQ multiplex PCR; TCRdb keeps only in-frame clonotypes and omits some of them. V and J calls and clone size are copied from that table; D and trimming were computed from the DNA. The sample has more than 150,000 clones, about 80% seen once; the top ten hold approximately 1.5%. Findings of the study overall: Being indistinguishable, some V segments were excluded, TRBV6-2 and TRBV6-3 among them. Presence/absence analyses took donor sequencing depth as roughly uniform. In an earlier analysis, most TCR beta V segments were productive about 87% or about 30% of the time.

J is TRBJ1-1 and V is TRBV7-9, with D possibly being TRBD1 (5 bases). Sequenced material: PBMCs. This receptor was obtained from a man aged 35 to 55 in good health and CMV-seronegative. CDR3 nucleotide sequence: TGTGCCAGCAGCGGAGGGACGGTGACTGAAGCTTTCTTT. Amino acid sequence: CASSGGTVTEAFF.